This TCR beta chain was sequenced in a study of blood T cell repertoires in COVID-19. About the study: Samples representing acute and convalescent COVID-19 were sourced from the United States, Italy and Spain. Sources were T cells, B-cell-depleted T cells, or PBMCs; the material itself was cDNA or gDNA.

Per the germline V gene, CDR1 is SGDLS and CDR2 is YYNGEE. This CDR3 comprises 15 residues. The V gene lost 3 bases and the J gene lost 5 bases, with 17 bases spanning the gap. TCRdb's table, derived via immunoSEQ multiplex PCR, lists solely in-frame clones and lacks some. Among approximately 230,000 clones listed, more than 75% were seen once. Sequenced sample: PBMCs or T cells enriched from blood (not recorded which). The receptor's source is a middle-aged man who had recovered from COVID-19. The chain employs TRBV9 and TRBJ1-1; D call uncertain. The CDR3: CASSALGRLDTEAFF. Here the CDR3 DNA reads TGTGCCAGCAGCGCCCTAGGGAGATTGGATACTGAAGCTTTCTTT. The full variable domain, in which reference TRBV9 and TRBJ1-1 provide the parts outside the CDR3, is DSGVTQTPKHLITATGQRVTLRCSPRSGDLSVYWYQQSLDQGLQFLIQYYNGEERAKGNILERFSAQQFPDLHSELNLSSLELGDSALYFCASSALGRLDTEAFFGQGTRLTVV.